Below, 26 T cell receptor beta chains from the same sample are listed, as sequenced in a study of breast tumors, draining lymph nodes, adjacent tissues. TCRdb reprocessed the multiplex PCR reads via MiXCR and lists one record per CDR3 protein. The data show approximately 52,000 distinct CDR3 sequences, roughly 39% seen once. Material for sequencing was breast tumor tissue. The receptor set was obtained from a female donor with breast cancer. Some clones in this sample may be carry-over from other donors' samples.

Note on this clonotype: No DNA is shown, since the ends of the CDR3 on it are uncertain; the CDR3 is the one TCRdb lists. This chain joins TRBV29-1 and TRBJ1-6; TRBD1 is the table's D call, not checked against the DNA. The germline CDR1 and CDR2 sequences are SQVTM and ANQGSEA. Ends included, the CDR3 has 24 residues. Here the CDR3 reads CSVEEQGRTYEQYFGRGRKSPLHF.

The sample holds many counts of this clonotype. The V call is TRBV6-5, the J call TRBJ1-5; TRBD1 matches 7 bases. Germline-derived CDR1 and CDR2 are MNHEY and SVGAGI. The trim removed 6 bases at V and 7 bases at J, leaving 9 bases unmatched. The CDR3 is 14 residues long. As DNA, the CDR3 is TGTGCCAGCAGCACAGACAGGGCTACGCAGCCCCAGCATTTT. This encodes CASSTDRATQPQHF.

In nucleotides, the CDR3 is TGTGCCAGCAGCCGCATGTCCCGCATTATAGTCCCAGATACGCAGTATTTT. Its protein is CASSRMSRIIVPDTQYF. This chain links TRBV3-1 with TRBJ2-3; no firm D call. Trimming took off 4 bases at V and 4 bases at J, with 21 bases between the two ends. The CDR3 covers 17 residues. CDR1 LGHDT and CDR2 YNNKEL come from the germline V gene (reference sequence).

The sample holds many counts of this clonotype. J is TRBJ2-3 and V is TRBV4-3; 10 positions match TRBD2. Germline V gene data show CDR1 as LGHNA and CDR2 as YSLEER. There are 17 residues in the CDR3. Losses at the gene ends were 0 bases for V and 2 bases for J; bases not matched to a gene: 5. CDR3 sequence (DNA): TGCGCCAGCAGCCAAGATGTAGCGGGAGGCCTCACAGATACGCAGTATTTT. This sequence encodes CASSQDVAGGLTDTQYF.

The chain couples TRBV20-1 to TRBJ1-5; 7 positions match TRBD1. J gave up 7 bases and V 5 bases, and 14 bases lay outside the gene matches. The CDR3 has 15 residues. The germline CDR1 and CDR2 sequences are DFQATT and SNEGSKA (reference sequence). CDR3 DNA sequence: TGCAGTGCTTCTATCAGGGGGTCGAATAAGCAGCCCCAGCATTTT. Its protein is CSASIRGSNKQPQHF.

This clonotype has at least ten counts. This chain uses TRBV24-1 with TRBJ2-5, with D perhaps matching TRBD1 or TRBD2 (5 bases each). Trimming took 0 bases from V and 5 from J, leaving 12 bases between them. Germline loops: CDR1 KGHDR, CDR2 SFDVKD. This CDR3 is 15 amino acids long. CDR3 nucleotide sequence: TGTGCCACCAGTGATTTGGGTGGGGACCTCGAGACCCAGTACTTC. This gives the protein CATSDLGGDLETQYF.

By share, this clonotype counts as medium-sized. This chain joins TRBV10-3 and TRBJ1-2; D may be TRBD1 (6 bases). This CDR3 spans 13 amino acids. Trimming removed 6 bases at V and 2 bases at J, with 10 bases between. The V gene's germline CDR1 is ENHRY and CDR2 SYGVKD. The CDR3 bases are TGTGCCATCAGCAATGACAGGAACTATGGCTACACCTTC. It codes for CAISNDRNYGYTF.

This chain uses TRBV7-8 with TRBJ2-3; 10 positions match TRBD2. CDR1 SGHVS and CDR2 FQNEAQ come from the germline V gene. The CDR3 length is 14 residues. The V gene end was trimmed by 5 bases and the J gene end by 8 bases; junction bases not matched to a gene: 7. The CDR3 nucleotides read TGTGCCAGCAGCGACCGACTAGCGGGCGGTACGCAGTATTTT. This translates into CASSDRLAGGTQYF.

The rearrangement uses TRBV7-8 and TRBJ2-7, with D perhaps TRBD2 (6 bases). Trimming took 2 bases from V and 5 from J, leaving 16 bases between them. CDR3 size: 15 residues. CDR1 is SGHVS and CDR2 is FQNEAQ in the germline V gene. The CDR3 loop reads CASSLIFRGKDEQYF. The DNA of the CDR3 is TGTGCCAGCAGCTTAATCTTTCGGGGGAAGGACGAGCAGTACTTC.

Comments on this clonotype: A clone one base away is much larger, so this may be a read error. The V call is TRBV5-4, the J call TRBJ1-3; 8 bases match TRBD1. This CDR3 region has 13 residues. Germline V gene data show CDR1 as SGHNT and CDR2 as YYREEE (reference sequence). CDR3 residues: CASSLQGGSTIYF. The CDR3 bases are TGTGCCAGCAGCCTACAGGGGGGAAGCACCATATATTTT.

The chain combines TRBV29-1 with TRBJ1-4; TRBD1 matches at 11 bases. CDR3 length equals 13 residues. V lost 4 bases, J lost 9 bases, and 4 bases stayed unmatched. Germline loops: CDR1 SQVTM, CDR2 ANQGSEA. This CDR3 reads CSVVGQGVKKLFF. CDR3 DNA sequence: TGCAGCGTTGTGGGACAGGGGGTCAAAAAACTGTTTTTT.

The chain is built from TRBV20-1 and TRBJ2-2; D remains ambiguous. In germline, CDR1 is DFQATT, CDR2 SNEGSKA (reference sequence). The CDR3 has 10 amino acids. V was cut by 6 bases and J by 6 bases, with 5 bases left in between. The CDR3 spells CSATSGELFF. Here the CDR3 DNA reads TGCAGTGCAACCTCCGGGGAGCTGTTTTTT.

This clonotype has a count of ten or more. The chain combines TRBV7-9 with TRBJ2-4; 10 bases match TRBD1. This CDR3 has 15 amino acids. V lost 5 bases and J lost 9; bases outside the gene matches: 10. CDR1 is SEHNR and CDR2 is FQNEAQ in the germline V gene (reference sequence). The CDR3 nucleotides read TGTGCCAGCAGCGAGGCCGGGACAGGGGTGTTCATTCAGTACTTC. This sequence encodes CASSEAGTGVFIQYF.

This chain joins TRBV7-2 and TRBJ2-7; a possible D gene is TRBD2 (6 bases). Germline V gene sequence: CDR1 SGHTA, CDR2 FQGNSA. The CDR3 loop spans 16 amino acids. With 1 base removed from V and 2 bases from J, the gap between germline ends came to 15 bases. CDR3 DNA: TGTGCCAGCAGCTTAGTACACCTAGCGAGAGCCTACGAGCAGTACTTC. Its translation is CASSLVHLARAYEQYF.

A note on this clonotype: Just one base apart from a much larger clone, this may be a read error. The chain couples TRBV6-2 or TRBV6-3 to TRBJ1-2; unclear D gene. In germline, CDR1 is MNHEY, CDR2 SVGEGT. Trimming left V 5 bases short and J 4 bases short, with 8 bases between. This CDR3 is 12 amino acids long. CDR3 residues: CASSHESYGYTF. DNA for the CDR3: TGTGCCAGCAGTCACGAAAGCTATGGCTACACCTTC.

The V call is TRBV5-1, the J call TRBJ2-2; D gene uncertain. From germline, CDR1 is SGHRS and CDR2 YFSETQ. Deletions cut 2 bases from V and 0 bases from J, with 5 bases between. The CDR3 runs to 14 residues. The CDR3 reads CASSFTANTGELFF. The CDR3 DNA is TGCGCCAGCAGCTTCACAGCGAACACCGGGGAGCTGTTTTTT.

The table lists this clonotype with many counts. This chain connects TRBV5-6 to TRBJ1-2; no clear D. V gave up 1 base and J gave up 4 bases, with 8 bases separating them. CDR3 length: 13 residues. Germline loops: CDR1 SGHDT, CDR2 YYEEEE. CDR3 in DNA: TGTGCCAGCAGCTTGCGTGGCGGCTATGGCTACACCTTC. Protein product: CASSLRGGYGYTF.

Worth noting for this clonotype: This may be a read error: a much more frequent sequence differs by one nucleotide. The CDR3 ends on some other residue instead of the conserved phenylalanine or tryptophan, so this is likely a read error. This CDR3 is CASSFYGQETQYL. The CDR3 DNA follows: TGTGCCAGCAGCTTCTACGGCCAAGAGACCCAGTACCTC. This sequence joins TRBV5-6 and TRBJ2-5; D uncertain. The CDR3 runs 13 residues. Germline CDR1 SGHDT, CDR2 YYEEEE. V lost 2 bases and J lost 1, with 6 bases in between.

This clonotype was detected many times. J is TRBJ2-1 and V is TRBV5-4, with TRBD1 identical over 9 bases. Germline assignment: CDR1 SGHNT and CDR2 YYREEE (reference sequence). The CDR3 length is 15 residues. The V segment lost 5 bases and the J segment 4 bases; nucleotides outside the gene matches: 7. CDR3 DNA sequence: TGTGCCAGCAGTTCACAGGGGGCGGAATACAATGAGCAGTTCTTC. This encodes CASSSQGAEYNEQFF.

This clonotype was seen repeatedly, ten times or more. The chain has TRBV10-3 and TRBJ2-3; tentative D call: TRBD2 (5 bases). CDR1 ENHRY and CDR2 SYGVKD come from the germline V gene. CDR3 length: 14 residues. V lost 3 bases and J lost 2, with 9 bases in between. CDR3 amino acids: CAISEAEDTDTQYF. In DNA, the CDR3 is TGTGCCATCAGTGAAGCGGAGGACACAGATACGCAGTATTTT.

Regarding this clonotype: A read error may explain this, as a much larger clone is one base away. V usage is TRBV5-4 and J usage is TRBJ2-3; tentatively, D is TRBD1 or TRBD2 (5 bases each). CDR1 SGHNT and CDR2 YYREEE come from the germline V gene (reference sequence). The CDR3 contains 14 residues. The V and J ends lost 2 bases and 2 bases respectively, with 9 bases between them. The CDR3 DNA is TGTGCCAGCAGCTTCCCCGGGGCCACAGATACGCAGTATTTT. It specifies CASSFPGATDTQYF.

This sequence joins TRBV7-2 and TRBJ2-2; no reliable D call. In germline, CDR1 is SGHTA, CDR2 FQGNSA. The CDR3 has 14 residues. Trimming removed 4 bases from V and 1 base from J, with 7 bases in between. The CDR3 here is CASSSRQNTGELFF. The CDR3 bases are TGTGCCAGCAGCTCGCGACAGAACACCGGGGAGCTGTTTTTT.

The CDR3 nucleotides are TGTGCCACCAGCAGCCAGGACGGCACCAATCAGCCCCAGCATTTT. Protein: CATSSQDGTNQPQHF. This chain uses TRBV15 with TRBJ1-5, with no clear D. The germline V gene has CDR1 LNHNV and CDR2 YYDKDF (reference sequence). This CDR3 comprises 15 residues. Trimming shortened V by 3 bases and J by 3 bases, and 12 bases separated the two germline ends.

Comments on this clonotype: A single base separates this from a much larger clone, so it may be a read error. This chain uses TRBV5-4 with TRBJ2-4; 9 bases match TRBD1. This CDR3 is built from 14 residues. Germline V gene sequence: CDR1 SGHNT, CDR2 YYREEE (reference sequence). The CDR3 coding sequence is TGTGCCAGCATGGTTGACAGGGGGGCAAACATTCGGTACTTC. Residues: CASMVDRGANIRYF.

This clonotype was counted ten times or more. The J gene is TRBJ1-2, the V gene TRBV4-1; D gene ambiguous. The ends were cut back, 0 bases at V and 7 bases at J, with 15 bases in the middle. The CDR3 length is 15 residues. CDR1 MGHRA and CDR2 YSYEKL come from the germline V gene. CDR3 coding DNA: TGCGCCAGCAGCCAAGATATTGGGGTCCCTGGTGGCTACACCTTC. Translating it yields CASSQDIGVPGGYTF.

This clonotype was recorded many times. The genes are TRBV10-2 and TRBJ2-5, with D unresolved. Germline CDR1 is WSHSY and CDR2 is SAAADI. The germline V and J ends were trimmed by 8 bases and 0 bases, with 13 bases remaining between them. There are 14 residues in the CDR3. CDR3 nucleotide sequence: TGCGCCAGCCGAGGTATGGCTTACCAAGAGACCCAGTACTTC. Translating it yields CASRGMAYQETQYF.